This is a list of T cell receptor beta chains from one sample in a study of regulatory T cells in long-lasting Graves disease. TCRdb itself ran the multiplex PCR reads through MiXCR, one entry per CDR3 protein. The sample yields 400,000 to 500,000 distinct CDR3 sequences, about 17% seen once. The sample was also reused in another study, on T cells in Graves' hyperthyroidism and ophthalmopathy.

Source: peripheral blood mononuclear cells (PBMCs), taken at new diagnosis, from a patient treated with antithyroid drugs. Receptors were obtained from a woman under 30 with Graves disease. The CDR3 runs from the conserved cysteine through the conserved F or W. A D gene is named only where the DNA matches it firmly. The size field is filled for only some rows; it gives once, few, many or a size class.

>TRBD1|few|TRBV6-1|TRBJ1-2
CASTSGTVLGGGGNYGYTF
TGTGCCAGCACCTCCGGGACAGTTTTAGGGGGCGGAGGGAACTATGGCTACACCTTC
>TRBD2|NA|TRBV5-1|TRBJ2-7
CASSLGSGNSYEQYF
TGCGCCAGCAGCTTGGGTAGCGGGAACTCCTACGAGCAGTACTTC
>NA|NA|TRBV10-3|TRBJ2-7
CAISSETSYEQYF
TGTGCCATCAGCTCAGAGACTTCCTACGAGCAGTACTTC
>NA|NA|TRBV6-2/TRBV6-3|TRBJ2-3
CASSYSSGASTDTQYF
TGTGCCAGCAGTTACTCTTCTGGGGCCAGCACAGATACGCAGTATTTT
>NA|many|TRBV12-3/TRBV12-4|TRBJ2-2
CASSTRQNTGELFF
TGTGCCAGCAGTACCCGACAGAACACCGGGGAGCTGTTTTTT
>NA|many|TRBV14|TRBJ1-1
CASSQEGHPEAFF
TGTGCCAGCAGCCAAGAAGGGCACCCTGAAGCTTTCTTT
>TRBD1|many|TRBV5-1|TRBJ2-7
CASSLSGTGITYEQYF
TGCGCCAGCAGCTTGTCCGGGACAGGGATCACCTACGAGCAGTACTTC
>NA|many|TRBV24-1|TRBJ2-5
CATSDPGYQETQYF
TGTGCCACCAGTGACCCGGGATACCAAGAGACCCAGTACTTC
>NA|many|TRBV11-2|TRBJ2-3
CASSSVGQSTDTQYF
TGTGCCAGCAGCTCTGTCGGACAGTCCACAGATACGCAGTATTTT
>TRBD2|NA|TRBV12-3/TRBV12-4|TRBJ2-1
CASSLSVAGGYNEQFF
TGTGCCAGCAGTTTAAGTGTAGCGGGAGGGTACAATGAGCAGTTCTTC
>NA|NA|TRBV6-7|TRBJ1-2
CASSYLRTADYGYTF
TGTGCCAGCAGTTATTTACGGACAGCAGACTATGGCTACACCTTC
>NA|few|TRBV7-9|TRBJ2-1
CASSLLGTYGFNEQFF
TGTGCCAGCAGCTTATTGGGGACTTATGGGTTCAATGAGCAGTTCTTC
>NA|many|TRBV7-2|TRBJ2-7
CASSLGNRITSYEQYF
TGTGCCAGCAGCTTAGGGAACCGAATCACCTCCTACGAGCAGTACTTC
>NA|few|TRBV6-1|TRBJ1-5
CASIDPYSNQPQHF
TGCGCCAGCATCGACCCATATAGCAATCAGCCCCAGCATTTT
>NA|few|TRBV6-1|TRBJ2-6
CASSEPGAGANVLTF
TGTGCCAGCAGTGAACCGGGAGCTGGGGCCAACGTCCTGACTTTC
>NA|NA|TRBV28|TRBJ1-2
CASRLSRLYGYTF
TGTGCCAGCAGACTTTCCAGACTCTATGGCTACACCTTC
>TRBD1|many|TRBV12-3/TRBV12-4|TRBJ1-1
CASTLGQPNTEAFF
TGTGCCAGCACCCTGGGACAGCCGAACACTGAAGCTTTCTTT
>NA|many|TRBV7-2|TRBJ1-1
CASSLDNRNTEAFF
TGTGCCAGCAGCTTAGATAACCGAAACACTGAAGCTTTCTTT
>TRBD2|few|TRBV13|TRBJ2-3
CASRPGLAGGTDTQYF
TGTGCCAGCAGACCCGGACTAGCGGGAGGCACAGATACGCAGTATTTT
>TRBD2|many|TRBV3-1|TRBJ2-7
CASSQSGLAYEQYF
TGTGCCAGCAGCCAATCGGGACTAGCCTACGAGCAGTACTTC
>NA|many|TRBV7-8|TRBJ1-5
CASSLVRTESNQPQHF
TGTGCCAGCAGCTTAGTTCGGACAGAAAGCAATCAGCCCCAGCATTTT
>NA|few|TRBV10-3|TRBJ2-7
CAITPDSGSYEQYF
TGTGCCATCACCCCGGACAGTGGCTCCTACGAGCAGTACTTC
>NA|many|TRBV7-2|TRBJ2-7
CASSLAPARSYEQYF
TGTGCCAGCAGCTTAGCCCCTGCTCGCTCCTACGAGCAGTACTTC
>TRBD2|NA|TRBV20-1|TRBJ2-7
CSARTNSGRALYEQYF
TGCAGTGCTAGAACAAATAGCGGGAGGGCCCTCTACGAGCAGTACTTC
>NA|few|TRBV5-1|TRBJ2-5
CASSLVVGRETETQYF
TGCGCCAGCAGCTTGGTAGTGGGACGGGAGACGGAGACCCAGTACTTC
>NA|many|TRBV28|TRBJ1-5
CASTIPDSYNQPQHF
TGTGCCAGCACGATACCAGACAGCTACAATCAGCCCCAGCATTTT
>NA|NA|TRBV29-1|TRBJ2-1
CSVEEGETQFF
TGCAGCGTTGAAGAAGGTGAGACCCAGTTCTTC
>NA|NA|TRBV6-2/TRBV6-3|TRBJ2-1
CASGLRDVQYNEQFF
TGTGCCAGCGGATTACGGGACGTACAATACAATGAGCAGTTCTTC
>NA|many|TRBV15|TRBJ1-5
CATSRVWGGGQPQHF
TGTGCCACCAGCAGGGTTTGGGGGGGCGGTCAGCCCCAGCATTTT